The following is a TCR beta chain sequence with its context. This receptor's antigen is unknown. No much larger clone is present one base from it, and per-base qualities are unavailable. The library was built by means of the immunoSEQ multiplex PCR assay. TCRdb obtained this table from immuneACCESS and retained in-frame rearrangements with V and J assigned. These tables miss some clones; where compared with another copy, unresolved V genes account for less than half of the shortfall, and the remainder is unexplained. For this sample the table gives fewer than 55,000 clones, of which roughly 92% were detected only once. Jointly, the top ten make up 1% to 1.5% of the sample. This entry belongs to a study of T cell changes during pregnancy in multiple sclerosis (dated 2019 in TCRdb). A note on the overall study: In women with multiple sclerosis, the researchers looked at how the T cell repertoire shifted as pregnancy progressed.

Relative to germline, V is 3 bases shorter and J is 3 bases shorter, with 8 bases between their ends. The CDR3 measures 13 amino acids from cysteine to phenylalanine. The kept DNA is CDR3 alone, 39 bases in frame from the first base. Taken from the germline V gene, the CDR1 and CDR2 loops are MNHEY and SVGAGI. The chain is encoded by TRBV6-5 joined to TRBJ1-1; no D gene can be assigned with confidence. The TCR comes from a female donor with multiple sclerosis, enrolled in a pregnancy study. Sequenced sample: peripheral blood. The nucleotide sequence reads TGTGCCAGCAGTTATGAGTCGGACACTGAAGCTTTCTTT. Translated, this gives CASSYESDTEAFF.